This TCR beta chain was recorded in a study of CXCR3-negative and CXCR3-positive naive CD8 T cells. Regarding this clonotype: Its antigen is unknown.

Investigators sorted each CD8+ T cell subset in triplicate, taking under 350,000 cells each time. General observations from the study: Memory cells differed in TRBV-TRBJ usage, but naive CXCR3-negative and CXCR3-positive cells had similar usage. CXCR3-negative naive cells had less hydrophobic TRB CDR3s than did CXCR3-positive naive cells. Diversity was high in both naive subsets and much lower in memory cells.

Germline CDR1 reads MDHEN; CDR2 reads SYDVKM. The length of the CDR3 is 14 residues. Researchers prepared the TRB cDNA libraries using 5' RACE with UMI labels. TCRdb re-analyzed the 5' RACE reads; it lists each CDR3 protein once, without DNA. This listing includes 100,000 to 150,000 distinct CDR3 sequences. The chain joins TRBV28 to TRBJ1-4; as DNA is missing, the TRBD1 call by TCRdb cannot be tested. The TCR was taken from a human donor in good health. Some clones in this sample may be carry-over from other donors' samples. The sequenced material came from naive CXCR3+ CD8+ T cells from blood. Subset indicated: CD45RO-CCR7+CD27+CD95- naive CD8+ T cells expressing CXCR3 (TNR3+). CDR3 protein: CASSSRGETEKLFF.